Listed below are T cell receptor beta chains from one sample, sequenced in a study of Graves' ophthalmopathy and Graves' hyperthyroidism. TCRdb itself ran the multiplex PCR reads through MiXCR, one entry per CDR3 protein. The data contain over 40,000 distinct CDR3 sequences, roughly 52% of them singletons. The source material was peripheral blood. These receptors came from an adult man with Graves' ophthalmopathy. CDR3s include the opening cysteine and the closing phenylalanine or tryptophan. D genes are given only for firm matches. Only part of the rows carry a size: once, few, many, or a class if the clone is expanded.

clone_size d_call j_call v_call cdr3_aa cdr3_nt
once TRBD1 TRBJ1-1 TRBV5-1 CASKQGSSNTEAFF TGCGCCAGCAAACAGGGGTCCTCGAACACTGAAGCTTTCTTT
NA NA TRBJ1-2 TRBV5-5 CASSSTIGTGYTF TGTGCAAGCAGCTCGACAATAGGGACTGGCTACACCTTC
NA TRBD1 TRBJ1-5 TRBV4-2 CASSQGTGMVPPQHF TGTGCCAGCAGCCAAGGGACAGGGATGGTTCCGCCCCAGCATTTT
NA TRBD2 TRBJ2-1 TRBV5-4 CASSGDSSGRYNEQFF TGTGCCAGCAGCGGCGACTCGAGCGGGAGGTACAATGAGCAGTTCTTC
NA NA TRBJ1-2 TRBV5-1 CASSLEAGVNYGYTF TGCGCCAGCAGCTTGGAGGCAGGGGTTAACTATGGCTACACCTTC
NA TRBD1 TRBJ1-5 TRBV2 CASSGGTGGEPQHF TGTGCCAGCAGTGGCGGGACAGGGGGCGAGCCCCAGCATTTT
NA NA TRBJ2-7 TRBV7-3 CASSFSTYELYF TGTGCCAGCAGTTTCAGTACCTACGAGCTGTACTTC
many NA TRBJ2-5 TRBV7-9 CASSLATGQETQYF TGTGCCAGCAGCTTAGCGACAGGACAAGAGACCCAGTACTTC
NA TRBD2 TRBJ2-5 TRBV3-1 CASSQDFPLAGAQETQYF TGTGCCAGCAGCCAAGATTTCCCTCTAGCGGGCGCCCAAGAGACCCAGTACTTC
NA NA TRBJ2-2 TRBV24-1 CATSGSRWAGELFF TGTGCCACCAGCGGTTCCAGGTGGGCCGGGGAGCTGTTTTTT
NA TRBD2 TRBJ2-7 TRBV29-1 CSVSGTSGRSYEQYF TGCAGCGTTTCCGGGACTAGCGGGCGCTCCTACGAGCAGTACTTC
NA NA TRBJ2-6 TRBV9 CASSVDPQGRTGANVMTF TGTGCCAGCAGCGTAGATCCCCAGGGGCGAACCGGGGCCAACGTCATGACTTTC
NA NA TRBJ1-1 TRBV29-1 CSVVGLGLGTEAFF TGCAGCGTCGTAGGGCTAGGGTTAGGCACTGAAGCTTTCTTT
many TRBD1 TRBJ2-5 TRBV11-2 CASSLDLTGQGRETQYF TGTGCCAGCAGCTTAGACCTAACGGGACAGGGTAGGGAGACCCAGTACTTC
NA NA TRBJ2-1 TRBV10-3 CAISEPVREQFF TGTGCCATCAGTGAGCCAGTCAGGGAGCAGTTCTTC
NA NA TRBJ2-5 TRBV29-1 CSAQPGETQYF TGCAGCGCCCAGCCAGGAGAGACCCAGTACTTC
NA NA TRBJ2-1 TRBV20-1 CSARAQAPVSSYNEQFF TGCAGTGCTAGAGCCCAAGCCCCGGTCAGCTCCTACAATGAGCAGTTCTTC
NA NA TRBJ2-2 TRBV20-1 CSASDPNYGYTGELFF TGCAGTGCTAGTGACCCTAACTATGGCTACACCGGGGAGCTGTTTTTT
many TRBD1 TRBJ1-2 TRBV9 CASSPQGQGWDGYTF TGTGCCAGCAGCCCTCAAGGACAGGGTTGGGATGGCTACACCTTC
NA NA TRBJ1-1 TRBV19 CASSRGYTEAFF TGTGCCAGTAGTAGGGGTTACACTGAAGCTTTCTTT
NA NA TRBJ2-2 TRBV20-1 CSAKEGRKYNEQFFGELFF NA
NA NA TRBJ2-5 TRBV7-6 CASSPGLSTNETQYF TGTGCCAGCAGCCCGGGTCTATCAACGAACGAGACCCAGTACTTC
few NA TRBJ1-1 TRBV7-2 CASSLDRQTEAFF TGTGCCAGCAGCTTAGACCGCCAAACTGAAGCTTTCTTT
NA NA TRBJ2-3 TRBV7-9 CALGTGGGSADTQYF TGTGCCCTTGGAACAGGCGGAGGGAGCGCAGATACGCAGTATTTT
many NA TRBJ2-1 TRBV18 CASSRPADEQFF TGTGCCAGCTCACGCCCTGCGGATGAGCAGTTCTTC
NA NA TRBJ2-5 TRBV29-1 CSWGRGETQYF TGCAGCTGGGGGCGCGGGGAGACCCAGTACTTC
many NA TRBJ2-6 TRBV11-2 CASSATQAFSGANVLTF TGTGCCAGCAGCGCCACGCAGGCGTTCTCTGGGGCCAACGTCCTGACTTTC